A selection of T cell receptor beta chains follows, all from one sample in a study of control samples from healthy donors and cancer patients. Method: immunoSEQ multiplex PCR; TCRdb's copy keeps in-frame clones and lacks some. The sample yields 150,000 to 200,000 clones, around 91% seen once. Sequenced sample: blood. These receptors were taken from a woman between 45 and 60 years old in good health. Both conserved end residues are part of each CDR3. Each record gives: J gene, V gene, CDR3 protein.

j_call: TRBJ1-1
v_call: TRBV5-5
cdr3_aa: CASGLKGRNTEAFF

j_call: TRBJ1-2
v_call: TRBV3-1/TRBV3-2
cdr3_aa: CASSRSDLLNYGYTF

j_call: TRBJ1-2
v_call: TRBV27
cdr3_aa: CASSLARGDNYGYTF

j_call: TRBJ2-1
v_call: TRBV9
cdr3_aa: CASSTSGGRNAEQFF

j_call: TRBJ1-6
v_call: TRBV3-1/TRBV3-2
cdr3_aa: CASRAPGQGNSPLHF

j_call: TRBJ1-5
v_call: TRBV9
cdr3_aa: CASSVGQGTGQPQHF

j_call: TRBJ1-6
v_call: TRBV30
cdr3_aa: CAWTTPDLLNSPLHF

j_call: TRBJ1-6
v_call: TRBV2
cdr3_aa: CASRLRGLNSPLHF

j_call: TRBJ1-1
v_call: TRBV4-1
cdr3_aa: CASSHPRQSTEAFF

j_call: TRBJ1-1
v_call: TRBV28
cdr3_aa: CASSLGAGTGVSTEAFF

j_call: TRBJ1-4
v_call: TRBV28
cdr3_aa: CASSLFGVKLFF

j_call: TRBJ1-2
v_call: TRBV3-1/TRBV3-2
cdr3_aa: CASSQAGRGYTF

j_call: TRBJ2-1
v_call: TRBV5-1
cdr3_aa: CASRGVGVEQFF

j_call: TRBJ2-1
v_call: TRBV11-2
cdr3_aa: CASSSTQNEQFF

j_call: TRBJ2-5
v_call: TRBV30
cdr3_aa: CAWSVVGGDETQYF

j_call: TRBJ1-3
v_call: TRBV19
cdr3_aa: CASRASRDRSSGNTIYF

j_call: TRBJ1-1
v_call: TRBV10-3
cdr3_aa: CAAKGHLNTEAFF

j_call: -
v_call: TRBV6-1
cdr3_aa: CASSERASGGNNEQFF

j_call: TRBJ1-1
v_call: TRBV30
cdr3_aa: CAWSVFKGTTEAFF

j_call: TRBJ1-2
v_call: TRBV28
cdr3_aa: CASSLWGAQGYTF

j_call: TRBJ2-7
v_call: TRBV11-1
cdr3_aa: CASSRQGQSSYEQYF

j_call: TRBJ1-1
v_call: TRBV7-8
cdr3_aa: CASSFSAWRATEAFF

j_call: TRBJ1-2
v_call: TRBV19
cdr3_aa: CASRVQGEMGGYTF

j_call: TRBJ1-5
v_call: TRBV12-2
cdr3_aa: CASRTPLGGGQTNQPQHF

j_call: TRBJ2-2
v_call: TRBV3-1/TRBV3-2
cdr3_aa: CASSSQGQGPGELFF

j_call: TRBJ1-5
v_call: TRBV19
cdr3_aa: CASSIIAGGINQPQHF

j_call: TRBJ2-5
v_call: TRBV28
cdr3_aa: CASSPPGQGRKTQYF